This T cell receptor beta chain was retrieved from a study of cytomegalovirus exposure and HLA in healthy donors (dated by TCRdb to about 2017). Regarding the study in general: An earlier analysis of under 600 of the donors reported approximately 290 Gb of sequence data and some 120 million unique TCR beta sequences from some 180 million T cells. Roughly 300 gigabases of sequencing data and approximately 85 million unique TCR sequences were included in an early release covering around 650 HLA-typed donors. Of the roughly 400 genotyped donors, roughly 80% were placed in the genetic ancestry cluster associated with self-reported Caucasian donors. The aim of the study was to test whether cataloging public T cell receptors could identify signatures of past pathogen exposure. The T cell repertoires of under 750 subjects were profiled by immunosequencing and related to cytomegalovirus serostatus. A separate validation cohort of roughly 110 different subjects was used in addition to the approximately 700-subject first cohort. To predict cytomegalovirus infection status, the study combined high-throughput TCR immunosequencing, statistical association of individual TCRs with disease status, and machine learning. To study patterns of TCR occurrence, a later analysis re-analyzed previously published TCR beta repertoires from 550 to 800 donors and added high-resolution HLA genotyping. In the later analysis, no new phenotypic data were used to find candidate immune exposures; instead, reliance was placed on TCR beta sequences and their occurrence across donors. An earlier analysis of some 500 of the donors used high-throughput TCR beta sequencing to judge whether each TCR beta V gene segment behaved as functional or pseudogenic. Alongside the repertoire data, information on donor age, sex, ethnicity and CMV serostatus was compiled. A later genetic analysis used genome-wide SNP genotypes for 398 of the 666 donors, treating that subset as a discovery cohort. Every discovery cohort repertoire had been produced on one sequencing platform. Class I and class II HLA loci were covered by the typing at four-digit resolution. The number of donors typed differed by locus, with about 629-640 for A, B, C, DRB1 and DQB1, 522 for DQA1, over 600 for DPA1, and approximately 470 for DPB1. Roughly 5 DR-DQ haplotypes were treated as single units for association and clustering because of strong linkage in the cohort. Across 300 to 400 genotyped donors of the cohort, an average of approximately 200,000 unique TCR beta nucleotide sequences per donor were sequenced, and around 19% of those sequences were non-productive.

Beyond this particular receptor, the publication reports: In a later analysis, most CMV-associated TCR beta chains were found to appear HLA-restricted, with HLA associations seemingly driven largely by CMV exposure. A later analysis reported that several top co-occurrence clusters appeared linked to parvovirus B19, influenza, CMV and Epstein-Barr virus. A later analysis found that TCR association rates varied across HLA loci, with DRB1 alleles showing the most associated TCRs and HLA-C alleles the fewest. An association between a missense DCLRE1C variant and V-gene and J-gene trimming of TCR beta chains was found in a later genetic analysis and replicated in an independent cohort. A later analysis associated around 16,000 TCR beta sequences with specific HLA alleles at a false discovery rate of 0.05. Some IMGT-functional V segments, including TRBV6-2 and TRBV6-3, could not be distinguished by the 87-base-pair reads and were therefore excluded. Because HLA typing was missing for some donors at each locus, association tests included only the typed subset. Because counts were too low, roughly 16 rarely observed V segments, including chromosome 9 orphons, were excluded from the earlier analysis of 500 to 700 of the donors. In an earlier analysis of about 600 of the donors, most TCR beta V segments appeared in productive rearrangements about 87% or about 30% of the time, broadly matching IMGT annotations. In a later analysis, HLA-associated TCR beta chains showed more clonal expansion and lower generation probabilities than non-associated chains that were equally common. Presence/absence analyses assumed roughly uniform sequencing depth across donors, an assumption that may not hold. In vitro tests confirmed that a few of the cytomegalovirus-associated TCR beta chains recognize cytomegalovirus antigens. Compared with the approximately 700-donor mean, donors in an Asian-associated ancestry cluster had fewer N-insertions in productive TCRs, according to a later genetic analysis. Linkage disequilibrium might explain the correlated functional status among segregating V segments, but an unknown experimental factor could not be ruled out. A cluster of highly shared sequence variants was judged likely to be a technical artifact of the sequencing pipeline. The only immune exposure information available for the cohort was CMV serostatus. Most TCR sequences were observed very rarely across donors, whereas some public TCRs were present in many individuals. The study listed 150 to 200 TCR beta chains as associated with cytomegalovirus. A further reported finding was that TCR beta sequences accurately predicted the HLA-A and HLA-B alleles for most subjects in the first cohort. This cohort had only TCR beta chains sequenced, and the lack of alpha or paired-chain data limited which features could be detected. The authors suggested that the approach could potentially be extended to other disease states and immunological phenotypes. Strong co-occurrence of HLA alleles, especially DR and DQ, made assigning TCR associations to individual alleles difficult. The classifier was reported to diagnose cytomegalovirus status with high specificity and sensitivity in both the original cohort and the validation cohort.

In the germline V gene, CDR1 corresponds to SGHTA and CDR2 to FQGNSA. The V and J ends are trimmed by 5 bases and 5 bases, leaving 21 bases between them. CDR3 length: 16 amino acids, cysteine to phenylalanine. CDR3 DNA is the only sequence kept; it has 48 bases, read in frame from the first base. In total, roughly 670 healthy bone marrow donors made up the cohort. At the time of sampling, every cohort member was nominally healthy, though immune exposures that went unrecorded were likely present. The donor was CMV seropositive and was included in the group of 250 to 350 seropositive cohort members. Each donor provided a peripheral blood sample, and peripheral blood mononuclear cells were used for TCR beta sequencing. Genomic DNA extraction from the blood cell samples was performed with the Qiagen DNeasy Blood Extraction Kit. As for this clone: This clone's antigen is unknown. No much larger clone is present one base from it, and per-base qualities are unavailable.

The method was the immunoSEQ multiplex PCR assay. For the multiplex PCR, a mixture combining 60 forward primers for TCR Vbeta segments and 13 reverse primers for TCR Jbeta segments was used. The CDR3 region of rearranged TCR beta genes was amplified from genomic DNA with a multiplex PCR assay. The amplified TCR beta libraries were sequenced on the Illumina HiSeq System as 87-base-pair reads. Concerning the study's data processing: A later analysis counted tens of millions of unique TCR beta chains across the 700 or so repertoires, and around 12 million of these chains were shared by at least two donors. Raw reads were error-corrected and collapsed into unique sequences with a nearest-neighbor algorithm that merged closely related sequences to remove PCR and sequencing errors. V, D and J gene segments were assigned by aligning CDR3 sequences to IMGT reference sequences. For a sequence to be retained, at least a six-nucleotide match to both a V gene segment and a J gene segment was required. A rearrangement counted as productive if the CDR3 had no stop codons and remained in frame with V and J, and every other rearrangement counted as non-productive. Following IMGT convention, CDR3 was defined as the stretch from the second conserved V-encoded cysteine up to the conserved J-encoded phenylalanine. In an earlier analysis of 500 to 650 of the donors, sequences lacking an unambiguous match to a single V gene segment were excluded. In an earlier analysis of some 590 of the donors, V segments were called functional above 56.7% productive rearrangements and were called segregating when the between-donor standard deviation exceeded 5%. A statistical classification framework was developed to diagnose cytomegalovirus status using the catalog of TCR beta chain sequences. In a later analysis, TCR nucleotide sequences were compared against IMGT/GENE-DB human TR gene sequences so that V and J genes could be assigned. The TCRdist pipeline was used in a later analysis to assign CDR3 sequences and most-parsimonious VDJ recombination scenarios. In a later analysis, each TCR beta chain was defined by its CDR3 amino acid sequence together with its V-gene family, and reads lacking a unique V-gene family were excluded. A later analysis removed over 500 highly shared, low-generation-probability nucleotide sequences to deal with suspected cross-contamination and a sequencing artifact. A later analysis calculated a clonal expansion index for each public chain from normalized within-repertoire ranks of inferred template counts. In a later analysis, generation probabilities were computed using a VDJ recombination model fitted to out-of-frame rearrangements, and the results were checked against IGoR. A later analysis scored TCR-TCR, TCR-HLA and TCR-CMV co-occurrence with hypergeometric tests, applying a repertoire-size bias correction to TCR pairs. To estimate false discovery rates, a later analysis permuted the HLA or CMV assignments 20 times. In a later analysis, co-occurring TCRs were grouped using DBSCAN, with TCRdist sequence similarity added in when clustering inside HLA-allele-positive subsets. Repertoires with fewer than 30,000 or more than 120,000 public chains, plus five repertoires with anomalous nucleotide sharing, were excluded from co-occurrence clustering. In its TCRdb copy, this immuneACCESS table keeps in-frame sequences only and misses some clones. Where compared with another copy, unresolved V genes explain less than half of these, and the others have no known cause. Clone size and V and J calls were adopted from that table, with D and trimming inferred from the DNA. This sample has about 140,000 clones in its table, and approximately 82% of those were observed once. The biggest ten clones account for under 10% of the sample.

The chain joins TRBV7-2 to TRBJ1-2; the D gene is possibly TRBD1, with 6 bases matching. The receptor comes from an older woman in good health and CMV-seropositive. The specimen was PBMCs. Here the CDR3 is given as CASSLRGGATGYGYTF. Here is the DNA: TGTGCCAGCAGCCTAAGGGGGGGCGCTACGGGGTATGGCTACACCTTC.